What follows is one T cell receptor beta chain and its context. V was clipped by 5 bases and J by 4 bases; unmatched bases: 8. Germline CDR1 reads SGHTA; CDR2 reads FQGNSA. There are 15 residues in the CDR3. The data are from a study of memory CD4+ T cells and cytomegalovirus serostatus. Single viable CD3+CD4+CD8-CD45RO+ cells were sorted as the memory CD4+ T cells. TCRdb keeps only in-frame clones here, not all; method: immunoSEQ multiplex PCR. The sample has around 76,000 clones; around 82% are singletons. V usage is TRBV7-2 and J usage is TRBJ2-7; 10 bases align to TRBD1. Sequences were obtained from memory CD4+ T cells from blood. The TCR originated in an adult in good health and CMV-seropositive. This CDR3 is CASSPFPGQGYEQYF. CDR3 in DNA: TGTGCCAGCAGCCCCTTCCCGGGACAGGGGTACGAGCAGTACTTC.